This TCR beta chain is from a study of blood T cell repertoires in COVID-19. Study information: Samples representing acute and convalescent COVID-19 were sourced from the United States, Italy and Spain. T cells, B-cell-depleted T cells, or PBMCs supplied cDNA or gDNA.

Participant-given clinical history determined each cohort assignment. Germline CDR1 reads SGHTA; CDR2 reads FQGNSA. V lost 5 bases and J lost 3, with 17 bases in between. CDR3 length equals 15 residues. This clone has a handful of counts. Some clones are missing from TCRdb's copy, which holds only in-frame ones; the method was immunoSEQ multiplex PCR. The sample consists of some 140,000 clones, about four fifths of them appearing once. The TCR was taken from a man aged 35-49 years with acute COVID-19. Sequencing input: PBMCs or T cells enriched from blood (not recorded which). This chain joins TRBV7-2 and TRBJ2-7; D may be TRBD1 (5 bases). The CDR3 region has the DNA TGTGCCAGCAGCGTTTCGCAGGGCCTCTTCTACGAGCAGTACTTC. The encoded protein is CASSVSQGLFYEQYF.